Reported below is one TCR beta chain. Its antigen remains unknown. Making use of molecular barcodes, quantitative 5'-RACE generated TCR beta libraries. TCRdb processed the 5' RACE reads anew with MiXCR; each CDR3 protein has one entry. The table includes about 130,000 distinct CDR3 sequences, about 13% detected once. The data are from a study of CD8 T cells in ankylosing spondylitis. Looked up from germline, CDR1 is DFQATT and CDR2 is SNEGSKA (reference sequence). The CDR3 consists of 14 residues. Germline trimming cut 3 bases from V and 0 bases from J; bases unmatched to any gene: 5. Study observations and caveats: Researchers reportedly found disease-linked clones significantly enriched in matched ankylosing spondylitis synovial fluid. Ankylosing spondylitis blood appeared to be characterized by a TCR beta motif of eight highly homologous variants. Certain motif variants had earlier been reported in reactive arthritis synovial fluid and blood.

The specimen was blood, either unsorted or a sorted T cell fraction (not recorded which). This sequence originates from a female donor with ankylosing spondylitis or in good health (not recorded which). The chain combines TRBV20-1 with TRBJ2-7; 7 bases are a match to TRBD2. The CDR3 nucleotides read TGCAGTGCTAGGCGTTCTAGCGGCTCCTACGAGCAGTACTTC. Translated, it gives CSARRSSGSYEQYF.